The 25 T cell receptor beta chains in this list originate from one sample, sequenced in a study of fetal regulatory T cell absence and autoimmunity listed by TCRdb under 2017. The method behind the library was the immunoSEQ multiplex PCR assay. Drawn from immuneACCESS, this table holds only the in-frame rearrangements with V and J called that TCRdb kept. Clones are partly lost; checked studies trace under half to an unresolved V gene and leave the rest unexplained. This sample is represented by approximately 49,000 clones; roughly 80% of them were singletons. The ten biggest clones cover approximately 0.45% of the sample. The sequenced material came from cord blood. These receptors were obtained from a newborn boy with IPEX syndrome.

This chain connects TRBV13 to TRBJ1-2, with D possibly TRBD1 on 6 matching bases. The CDR3 sequence is 17 residues long. With 0 bases removed from V and 0 bases from J, the gap between germline ends came to 14 bases. Germline assignment: CDR1 PRHDT and CDR2 FYEKMQ (reference sequence). The CDR3 coding sequence is TGTGCCAGCAGCTTAGGCGGCAGGGGAGCTTCTAACTATGGCTACACCTTC. It specifies CASSLGGRGASNYGYTF.

This clone was seen only a few times. This chain connects TRBV5-5 to TRBJ1-4; unclear D gene. The V and J ends lost 2 bases and 0 bases respectively, with 5 bases between them. The CDR3 extends over 14 amino acids. The germline CDR1 and CDR2 sequences are SGHKS and YYEKEE (reference sequence). Written as DNA, the CDR3 is TGTGCCAGCAGCTTTACAGCAACTAATGAAAAACTGTTTTTT. This sequence encodes CASSFTATNEKLFF.

The CDR3 DNA reads as TGTGCCAGCAGTTACATCTCGGGACTAATCTACAATGAGCAGTTCTTC. It yields the protein CASSYISGLIYNEQFF. The rearrangement links TRBV6-5 to TRBJ2-1, with 7 positions matching TRBD2. Per germline, CDR1 MNHEY and CDR2 SVGAGI. The V gene end was trimmed by 2 bases and the J gene end by 3 bases; junction bases not matched to a gene: 7. There are 16 residues in the CDR3.

V is TRBV7-2 and J is TRBJ2-5, with 7 bases that match TRBD1. CDR1 and CDR2 (germline): SGHTA, FQGNSA. The CDR3 has 16 residues. J lost 9 bases, V lost 2 bases, and 15 bases had no gene match. CDR3 coding DNA: TGTGCCAGCAGCTTACAAGGGGGCCCCACAGCGGACCCCCAGTACTTC. Protein sequence: CASSLQGGPTADPQYF.

The table lists this clone with a few counts. This chain uses TRBV7-9 with TRBJ2-7, with a weak D call TRBD2 (5 bases). V shed 3 bases and J shed 2 bases, with 11 bases lying between them. Germline loops: CDR1 SEHNR, CDR2 FQNEAQ (reference sequence). This CDR3 is built from 14 residues. This CDR3 is CASSFSGQPYEQYF. The CDR3 nucleotides are TGTGCCAGCAGCTTCAGCGGCCAACCCTACGAGCAGTACTTC.

The genes are TRBV4-1 and TRBJ1-5, with 7 bases that match TRBD1. V shed 4 bases and J 7 bases; nucleotides not matched to a gene: 4. The CDR3 runs to 13 residues. CDR1 and CDR2 from the germline V gene are MGHRA and YSYEKL. CDR3 sequence: CASSPLQGQPQHF. DNA of the CDR3: TGCGCCAGCAGCCCATTACAGGGGCAGCCCCAGCATTTT.

The genes are TRBV5-1 and TRBJ1-2; TRBD1 matches at 7 bases. The CDR3 is made up of 14 amino acids. Germline V gene sequence: CDR1 SGHRS, CDR2 YFSETQ. With 7 bases clipped from V and 0 bases from J, the junction kept 6 bases outside the gene matches. CDR3 loop: CASSQGPSNYGYTF. Here the CDR3 DNA reads TGCGCCAGCTCACAGGGGCCCTCTAACTATGGCTACACCTTC.

This chain joins TRBV4-1 and TRBJ1-4, with D maybe TRBD1 (6 bases). The germline V gene encodes CDR1 MGHRA and CDR2 YSYEKL. The germline V and J ends were trimmed by 6 bases and 0 bases, with 8 bases remaining between them. The CDR3 extends over 14 amino acids. CDR3 amino acids: CASSPGATNEKLFF. In DNA, the CDR3 is TGCGCCAGCAGTCCAGGGGCAACTAATGAAAAACTGTTTTTT.

This rearrangement joins TRBV5-5 to TRBJ1-1; no reliable D call. Trimming left V 1 base short and J 5 bases short, with 12 bases between. CDR3 length: 14 residues. Germline lookup yields CDR1 SGHKS and CDR2 YYEKEE (reference sequence). CDR3 residues: CASSLFWGRTEAFF. In DNA, the CDR3 is TGTGCCAGCAGCTTGTTCTGGGGAAGAACTGAAGCTTTCTTT.

The rearrangement uses TRBV5-6 and TRBJ2-3; 8 bases map to TRBD2. V dropped 7 bases and J dropped 2; count of bases not matched to a gene: 12. Germline CDR1 SGHDT, CDR2 YYEEEE. CDR3 size: 16 residues. CDR3 residues: CASLVIGGEYTDTQYF. CDR3 in DNA: TGTGCCAGCCTTGTCATCGGGGGGGAATACACAGATACGCAGTATTTT.

The V and J genes are TRBV11-3 and TRBJ2-7; no firm D call. The germline gives CDR1 SGHNT, CDR2 YENEEA. The V and J ends lost 6 bases and 1 base respectively, with 13 bases between them. This CDR3 region has 14 residues. CDR3 DNA: TGTGCCAGCAGTTTCTTTGGACGGTCCTACGAGCAGTACTTC. Translated: CASSFFGRSYEQYF.

This clone was seen a single time. This sequence joins TRBV29-1 and TRBJ2-4, with 9 bases aligning to TRBD1. The junction had 6 bases not matched to a gene; V was cut back by 6 bases and J by 6 bases. CDR1 SQVTM and CDR2 ANQGSEA come from the germline V gene. The CDR3 runs to 13 residues. The CDR3 here is CSVPGQGRNIQYF. CDR3 sequence (DNA): TGCAGCGTGCCGGGACAGGGAAGAAACATTCAGTACTTC.

CDR3 in DNA: TGTGCCAGCAGTTCCCCAGGGTACCTCAACTACGAGCAGTACTTC. Translating gives CASSSPGYLNYEQYF. The rearrangement joins TRBV28 to TRBJ2-7; the D gene is possibly TRBD1 (5 bases). The V gene's germline CDR1 is MDHEN and CDR2 SYDVKM. Trimming pared 4 bases from V and 3 bases from J, leaving 16 bases between. This CDR3 has 15 amino acids.

The chain links TRBV4-3 to TRBJ2-2, with 9 bases fitting TRBD2. The germline gives CDR1 LGHNA, CDR2 YSLEER. The CDR3 extends over 19 amino acids. The trim removed 0 bases at V and 2 bases at J, leaving 10 bases unmatched. The CDR3 nucleotides are TGCGCCAGCAGCCAAGAACGGCAAGCGGGGGGTCCAAACACCGGGGAGCTGTTTTTT. It is translated as CASSQERQAGGPNTGELFF.

V gene TRBV6-1 combines with J gene TRBJ2-7; possible D gene TRBD1, 5 bases. Germline-derived CDR1 and CDR2 are MNHNS and SASEGT. This CDR3 region has 15 residues. Trimming took off 3 bases at V and 0 bases at J, with 12 bases between the two ends. The CDR3 sequence: CASSETVNSSYEQYF. The CDR3 nucleotides are TGTGCCAGCAGTGAGACAGTTAACAGCTCCTACGAGCAGTACTTC.

The CDR3 sequence: CASSLIRGSYNEQFF. In DNA, the CDR3 is TGTGCCAGCAGCTTAATACGAGGGTCCTACAATGAGCAGTTCTTC. The rearrangement links TRBV11-2 to TRBJ2-1, with D possibly matching TRBD2 (5 bases). Germline V gives CDR1 SGHAT, CDR2 FQNNGV. V lost 2 bases and J lost 1, with 9 bases in between. This CDR3 region has 15 residues.

This chain uses TRBV15 with TRBJ2-7; TRBD2 aligns across 7 bases. After removal of 3 bases from V and 3 bases from J, the junction contained 5 bases not matched to a gene. Per the germline V gene, CDR1 is LNHNV and CDR2 is YYDKDF (reference sequence). This CDR3 has 14 residues. CDR3 sequence (DNA): TGTGCCACCAGCAGTGCGGGAGAGGGCTACGAGCAGTACTTC. It encodes CATSSAGEGYEQYF. The full variable domain, in which reference TRBV15 and TRBJ2-7 provide the parts outside the CDR3, is DAMVIQNPRYQVTQFGKPVTLSCSQTLNHNVMYWYQQKSSQAPKLLFHYYDKDFNNEADTPDNFQSRRPNTSFCFLDIRSPGLGDTAMYLCATSSAGEGYEQYFGPGTRLTVT.

The chain carries TRBV5-4 and TRBJ1-4, with a possible D match to TRBD1 (6 bases). Germline V gene sequence: CDR1 SGHNT, CDR2 YYREEE (reference sequence). Trimming shortened V by 0 bases and J by 4 bases, and 10 bases separated the two germline ends. The CDR3 length is 15 residues. The DNA of the CDR3 is TGTGCCAGCAGCTTGGGTGGGACAAATAATGAAAAACTGTTTTTT. It encodes CASSLGGTNNEKLFF.

The rearrangement links TRBV6-1 to TRBJ1-2, with 8 bases identical to TRBD1. The CDR3 is made up of 12 amino acids. Germline V gene lookup returns CDR1 MNHNS and CDR2 SASEGT. Unmatched junction bases numbered 5, after V lost 6 bases and J lost 8 bases. CDR3 in amino acids: CASRRQGTGYTF. CDR3 DNA: TGTGCCAGCAGACGACAGGGGACCGGCTACACCTTC.

This rearrangement joins TRBV13 to TRBJ2-1; D is unresolved. The CDR3 consists of 12 residues. Per the germline V gene, CDR1 is PRHDT and CDR2 is FYEKMQ (reference sequence). V lost 5 bases and J lost 7, with 9 bases in between. CDR3 protein: CASSPFGNEQFF. The CDR3 region has the DNA TGTGCCAGCAGCCCCTTTGGGAATGAGCAGTTCTTC.

The chain couples TRBV11-1 to TRBJ2-1, with 8 bases that match TRBD2. The CDR3 has 15 amino acids. The ends lost 2 bases at V and 2 bases at J; junction bases unmatched: 2. The germline CDR1 and CDR2 sequences are SGHAT and FQDESV (reference sequence). The CDR3 DNA follows: TGTGCCAGCAGCTTAACTAGCGGTACCTACAATGAGCAGTTCTTC. Its protein product is CASSLTSGTYNEQFF.

The chain is built from TRBV7-9 and TRBJ2-5; 13 bases are shared with TRBD2. Per the germline V gene, CDR1 is SEHNR and CDR2 is FQNEAQ (reference sequence). The ends lost 5 bases at V and 1 base at J; junction bases unmatched: 4. The CDR3 loop spans 16 amino acids. CDR3 protein: CASSPGLAGAQETQYF. The CDR3 nucleotides read TGTGCCAGCAGCCCCGGACTAGCGGGGGCCCAAGAGACCCAGTACTTC.

The rearrangement uses TRBV9 and TRBJ2-3; 8 bases match TRBD2. The CDR3 sequence is 16 residues long. Germline V gives CDR1 SGDLS, CDR2 YYNGEE. V trimming: 4 bases; J trimming: 5 bases; junction bases outside the gene matches: 12. The CDR3 nucleotides are TGTGCCAGCAGCTTTTCGCCGGGGGGGCCCGTAGATACGCAGTATTTT. It codes for CASSFSPGGPVDTQYF.

The chain links TRBV11-2 to TRBJ2-3; 12 bases agree with TRBD1. The CDR3 length is 16 residues. V shed 4 bases and J 3 bases; nucleotides not matched to a gene: 5. The V gene's germline CDR1 is SGHAT and CDR2 FQNNGV. The CDR3 DNA sequence: TGTGCCAGCAGCTCCGAGGGACAGGGGGCGACAGATACGCAGTATTTT. Translation: CASSSEGQGATDTQYF.

V gene TRBV7-9 combines with J gene TRBJ1-6, with D unclear. Germline lookup yields CDR1 SEHNR and CDR2 FQNEAQ (reference sequence). Trimming left V 5 bases short and J 0 bases short, with 8 bases between. CDR3 length: 15 residues. The CDR3, as DNA: TGTGCCAGCAGCCCCGGGCACTCCTATAATTCACCCCTCCACTTT. It translates to CASSPGHSYNSPLHF.